This is a list of T cell receptor beta chains from one sample in a study of radiation and T cells in renal cell carcinoma. Clones were read by immunoSEQ multiplex PCR, and TCRdb kept only the in-frame ones, dropping some. The table has 87,000 or so clones, approximately 86% seen once. The material sequenced was blood, taken from a patient whose treatment included radiotherapy and nephrectomy. The receptors shown here come from a man in his fifties or sixties with renal cell carcinoma. Each CDR3 is given with its conserved first and last residue.

V gene,CDR3 protein
TRBV5-1,CASSSGLAGGSTDTQYF
TRBV13,CASSLGGGIGNTGNTIYF
TRBV19,CASSPGTLSYNEQFF
TRBV6-6,CASSYGLAGETQYF
TRBV7-8,CASSLVLAGGSYEQYF
TRBV6-5,CASSRRGAGTDTQYF
TRBV30,CAWSVMGHEQYF
TRBV5-1,CASSPQGVRGNTIYF
TRBV7-3,CASSQAGEDTQYF
TRBV7-9,CASSRGGLAGVEQYF
TRBV28,CASSENRVPAFF
TRBV10-3,CAGGGKGADTQYF
TRBV6-6,CASSLIRPETQYF
TRBV6-6,CASSYLPQGARGYTF
TRBV29-1,CSGRKGAESNTEAFF
TRBV19,CASSRRTGGLNTEAFF
TRBV9,CASSVEGRTDTQYF
TRBV5-1,CASSWRATTNEKLFF
TRBV5-1,CASSLDVAPGSYNEQFF
TRBV7-2,CASSPDLSGNTIYF
TRBV5-3,CARSSSGQGNTEAFF
TRBV27,CASSLGSREPYEQYF
TRBV29-1,CSGSGTSSYNEQFF
TRBV28,CASSPGGPTTYEQYF
TRBV5-1,CASSPGETQYF
TRBV9,CASSVAVVTDTQYF
TRBV30,CAWSGTDPLGHYGYTF
TRBV9,CASSVGGGPTYEQYF
TRBV6-5,CASSKTGTVNTEAFF
TRBV7-2,CASSLVLAGPNNEQFF
TRBV30,CAWSVSPGAKSYEQYF
TRBV5-8,CASSEVFSGNTIYF
TRBV11-2,CASSPIRGDKDYGYTF
TRBV5-1,CASSLGGQVSYNEQFF
TRBV30,CAWSRQTVDEQYF
TRBV2,CASSWMGSNQPQHF
TRBV19,CASSHQTGGSGNTIYF
TRBV15,CATSGRSTDTQYF
TRBV2,CASSEARHGGF
TRBV29-1,CSVARMGETQYF